This T cell receptor beta chain was recovered during a study of CD8 T cells in ankylosing spondylitis. Study outcomes and limitations: A motif in TCR beta, a set of under 10 highly homologous variants, appeared characteristic of ankylosing spondylitis blood.

CDR3 length: 13 residues. Between the trimmed V and J ends, which lost 5 bases and 3 bases, there was a span of 11 bases. Germline V lookup: CDR1 DFQATT, CDR2 SNEGSKA (reference sequence). Concerning this clonotype: Its target is unknown.

Researchers built TCR beta libraries using quantitative 5'-RACE with molecular barcodes. TCRdb fed the 5' RACE reads into MiXCR, producing one record per CDR3 protein. The profile shows 400,000 or so distinct CDR3 sequences, 25% to 30% of them singletons. The sequenced sample consisted of blood, either unsorted or a sorted T cell fraction (not recorded which). The chain carries TRBV20-1 and TRBJ1-5; tentatively, D is TRBD1 (5 bases). The source is a male donor with ankylosing spondylitis. CDR3 nucleotide sequence: TGCAGTGCTTCCGGGGGTTCCAATCAGCCCCAGCATTTT. It codes for CSASGGSNQPQHF.